This T cell receptor beta chain originates from a study of cytomegalovirus exposure and HLA in healthy donors. From germline, CDR1 is SGDLS and CDR2 YYNGEE. Trimming took 0 bases from V and 8 from J, leaving 17 bases between them. This CDR3 region has 15 residues. Both 60 Vbeta primers and 13 Jbeta primers went into the PCR. Here immunoSEQ multiplex PCR was the method, and the copy in TCRdb shows in-frame clones only, minus some. This sample yields roughly 200,000 clones, of which roughly 78% are seen a single time; under 0.8% belongs to the top ten. The sequenced sample was PBMCs. This TCR came from a boy aged 5-17 years in good health and CMV-seronegative. The chain couples TRBV9 to TRBJ1-1; a weak D match, TRBD1 (6 bases). As DNA, the CDR3 is TGTGCCAGCAGCGTAGAGGACTTACAGGGCAGGGAAGCTTTCTTT. Translation: CASSVEDLQGREAFF.